The 29 T cell receptor beta chains below all came from one sample that was sequenced in a study of cytomegalovirus exposure and HLA in healthy donors (dated by TCRdb to 2016 to 2017). The method behind the library was the immunoSEQ multiplex PCR assay. For the multiplex PCR, a mixture combining 60 forward primers for TCR Vbeta segments and 13 reverse primers for TCR Jbeta segments was used. TCRdb limited this immuneACCESS table to in-frame rearrangements with V and J called. A share of clones is missing; checked studies link under half to unresolved V genes, and the rest is unexplained. Here the sample has 200,000 or so clones; roughly 76% occur a single time. Approximately 2.1% of the sample is taken by the ten largest. Sequencing used PBMCs. The receptors shown here come from a woman between 25 and 40 years old in good health and CMV-seropositive.

The genes are TRBV28 and TRBJ2-7, with 11 nucleotides matching TRBD2. The CDR3 spans 15 residues. The V gene end was trimmed by 7 bases and the J gene end by 2 bases; junction bases not matched to a gene: 7. Germline lookup yields CDR1 MDHEN and CDR2 SYDVKM. CDR3 DNA sequence: TGTGCCAGCATCTCGGGGACTAGCGGAGCCTACGAGCAGTACTTC. Protein product: CASISGTSGAYEQYF.

This rearrangement joins TRBV4-1 to TRBJ1-1; D is possibly TRBD1 (6 bases). V lost 2 bases to trimming and J lost 5 bases, with 12 bases between them. The CDR3 contains 14 residues. Germline V gene lookup returns CDR1 MGHRA and CDR2 YSYEKL. In DNA form, the CDR3 reads TGCGCCAGCAGCCAAAACAGGGACGGGACTGAAGCTTTCTTT. Translating gives CASSQNRDGTEAFF.

This sequence joins TRBV20-1 and TRBJ2-7; D unclear. V lost 3 bases and J lost 6, with 9 bases in between. In germline, CDR1 is DFQATT, CDR2 SNEGSKA (reference sequence). CDR3 size: 11 residues. CDR3 sequence (DNA): TGCAGTGCTAGGACTCGGCTCGAGCAGTACTTC. Encoded protein: CSARTRLEQYF.

V gene TRBV25-1 combines with J gene TRBJ1-2, with 7 bases fitting TRBD1. From germline, CDR1 is MGHDK and CDR2 SYGVNS. The CDR3 runs 12 residues. Germline trimming cut 6 bases from V and 4 bases from J; bases unmatched to any gene: 2. The CDR3 DNA reads as TGTGCCAGCAGCGGGACAGCCTATGGCTACACCTTC. Protein product: CASSGTAYGYTF.

This clone was counted between two and nine times. The chain has TRBV5-6 and TRBJ2-5, with 8 nucleotides matching TRBD2. The CDR3 loop spans 16 amino acids. The germline V gene has CDR1 SGHDT and CDR2 YYEEEE. The junction had 14 bases not matched to a gene; V was cut back by 4 bases and J by 6 bases. The CDR3 DNA is TGTGCCAGCAGCCTGTACGCGGGAGGAATGGGAAAGACCCAGTACTTC. Translating gives CASSLYAGGMGKTQYF.

The chain couples TRBV28 to TRBJ1-2; D not resolved. V was cut by 4 bases and J by 2 bases, with 8 bases left in between. CDR1 and CDR2 from the germline V gene are MDHEN and SYDVKM. The CDR3 is 13 amino acids. CDR3 loop: CASSSTENYGYTF. CDR3 nucleotides: TGTGCCAGCAGTTCGACTGAGAACTATGGCTACACCTTC.

The rearrangement joins TRBV18 to TRBJ1-5; TRBD1 might be the D (6 bases). Germline assignment: CDR1 KGHSH and CDR2 LQKENI. Trimming removed 1 base from V and 4 bases from J, with 8 bases in between. CDR3 length equals 14 residues. CDR3 DNA: TGTGCCAGCTCACCACGCCAGGGGAATCAGCCCCAGCATTTT. It translates to CASSPRQGNQPQHF.

This clone was detected a few times. The CDR3 spells CASSPGSLGEKLFF. The CDR3 nucleotides are TGTGCCAGCAGTCCCGGGTCCCTGGGTGAAAAACTGTTTTTT. The chain carries TRBV28 and TRBJ1-4; the D is unclear. Germline V gene data show CDR1 as MDHEN and CDR2 as SYDVKM. V lost 5 bases and J lost 7, with 14 bases in between. This CDR3 spans 14 amino acids. Full variable domain (outside the CDR3, taken from reference TRBV28 and TRBJ1-4): DVKVTQSSRYLVKRTGEKVFLECVQDMDHENMFWYRQDPGLGLRLIYFSYDVKMKEKGDIPEGYSVSREKKERFSLILESASTNQTSMYLCASSPGSLGEKLFFGSGTQLSVL.

This clone was counted once. This sequence joins TRBV6-4 and TRBJ2-7; 7 nucleotides match TRBD1. The CDR3 consists of 12 residues. The germline CDR1 and CDR2 sequences are MRHNA and SNTAGT. Trimming took 9 bases from V and 4 from J; bases not matched to a gene: 6. The CDR3 protein is CASGDRAYEQYF. CDR3 DNA sequence: TGTGCCAGTGGGGACAGAGCTTACGAGCAGTACTTC.

V usage is TRBV2 and J usage is TRBJ2-7; 12 bases map to TRBD2. V trimming: 6 bases; J trimming: 0 bases; junction bases outside the gene matches: 3. Germline-derived CDR1 and CDR2 are SNHLY and FYNNEI. The CDR3 is made up of 15 amino acids. The CDR3 DNA follows: TGTGCCAGCAGCCAGACTAGCGGGGGCTCCTACGAGCAGTACTTC. It translates to CASSQTSGGSYEQYF. Together with reference TRBV2 and TRBJ2-7, the CDR3 gives the full variable domain: EPEVTQTPSHQVTQMGQEVILRCVPISNHLYFYWYRQILGQKVEFLVSFYNNEISEKSEIFDDQFSVERPDGSNFTLKIRSTKLEDSAMYFCASSQTSGGSYEQYFGPGTRLTVT.

The chain uses TRBV2 and TRBJ2-1; a possible D gene is TRBD2 (6 bases). V was cut by 10 bases and J by 5 bases, with 9 bases left in between. Germline CDR1 and CDR2: SNHLY and FYNNEI. There are 11 residues in the CDR3. The CDR3 coding sequence is TGTGCCATCGGGGGAAACAATGAGCAGTTCTTC. Translation: CAIGGNNEQFF.

This clone came up once. This sequence joins TRBV6-6 and TRBJ2-1; 13 nucleotides match TRBD2. The ends lost 5 bases at V and 7 bases at J; junction bases unmatched: 8. Per germline, CDR1 MNHNY and CDR2 SVGAGI (reference sequence). The CDR3 sequence is 16 residues long. The CDR3 reads CASSRVGLAGVNEQFF. CDR3 in DNA: TGTGCCAGCAGTCGAGTAGGACTAGCGGGAGTGAATGAGCAGTTCTTC.

The V and J genes are TRBV7-9 and TRBJ1-1; D call uncertain. Per the germline V gene, CDR1 is SEHNR and CDR2 is FQNEAQ (reference sequence). Trimming took 5 bases from V and 3 from J, leaving 4 bases between them. The CDR3 totals 11 residues. The CDR3 coding sequence is TGTGCCAGCAGCCTCCACACTGAAGCTTTCTTT. Translation: CASSLHTEAFF. Looking up the rest from reference TRBV7-9 and TRBJ1-1 gives the full variable domain: DTGVSQNPRHKITKRGQNVTFRCDPISEHNRLYWYRQTLGQGPEFLTYFQNEAQLEKSRLLSDRFSAERPKGSFSTLEIQRTEQGDSAMYLCASSLHTEAFFGQGTRLTVV.

This clone was observed a few times. The chain uses TRBV6-5 and TRBJ2-1; 11 bases are shared with TRBD2. The germline V gene encodes CDR1 MNHEY and CDR2 SVGAGI. V lost 7 bases and J lost 4; bases outside the gene matches: 3. The CDR3 runs to 14 residues. The DNA of the CDR3 is TGTGCCAGCACTCTAGCGGGAGGTTACAATGAGCAGTTCTTC. Translated, it gives CASTLAGGYNEQFF.

J is TRBJ2-1 and V is TRBV6-4, with a weak D call TRBD1 (5 bases). Germline CDR1 is MRHNA and CDR2 is SNTAGT. The CDR3 length is 14 residues. V lost 4 bases and J 7 bases, leaving 14 bases between the germline ends. Here the CDR3 DNA reads TGTGCCAGCAGTGTAACAGGCGATGGGAATGAGCAGTTCTTC. Its translation is CASSVTGDGNEQFF.

The gene calls are TRBV28 and TRBJ1-2; D unclear. Germline CDR1 MDHEN, CDR2 SYDVKM. V lost 1 base, J lost 4 bases, and 10 bases lay in between. CDR3 length: 14 amino acids. The CDR3 DNA sequence: TGTGCCAGCAGTTTATTGTTAGGGAGCTATGGCTACACCTTC. This translates into CASSLLLGSYGYTF.

This chain links TRBV5-1 with TRBJ2-7, with D possibly being TRBD2 (7 bases). V was clipped by 4 bases and J by 6 bases, with 20 bases between them. Germline CDR1 and CDR2: SGHRS and YFSETQ. The CDR3 length is 15 residues. CDR3 coding DNA: TGCGCCAGCAGCCGAGGGGGGGAGGGGTCGAGCGAGCAGTACTTC. As protein: CASSRGGEGSSEQYF. The full variable domain, in which reference TRBV5-1 and TRBJ2-7 provide the parts outside the CDR3, is KAGVTQTPRYLIKTRGQQVTLSCSPISGHRSVSWYQQTPGQGLQFLFEYFSETQRNKGNFPGRFSGRQFSNSRSEMNVSTLELGDSALYLCASSRGGEGSSEQYFGPGTRLTVT.

This chain uses TRBV6-5 with TRBJ2-2; the match to TRBD1 covers 8 bases. Germline loops: CDR1 MNHEY, CDR2 SVGAGI. The V gene end was trimmed by 6 bases and the J gene end by 3 bases; junction bases not matched to a gene: 3. This CDR3 is 14 amino acids long. For the CDR3, the DNA is TGTGCCAGCAGCCAGGGGGCATACACCGGGGAGCTGTTTTTT. As protein: CASSQGAYTGELFF.

This clone has a handful of counts. This rearrangement joins TRBV28 to TRBJ1-2; D not resolved. The germline V gene encodes CDR1 MDHEN and CDR2 SYDVKM. The length of the CDR3 is 15 residues. Trimming left V 5 bases short and J 5 bases short, with 18 bases between. In nucleotides, the CDR3 is TGTGCCAGCAGTACCGCCCTCGCCCCGGGGTATGGCTACACCTTC. Amino acid sequence: CASSTALAPGYGYTF.

This clone was picked up one time. The gene calls are TRBV4-3 and TRBJ2-2; 8 bases align to TRBD2. Trimming at V came to 3 bases and at J to 0 bases, leaving 9 bases not matched to a gene. The length of the CDR3 is 18 residues. In germline, CDR1 is LGHNA, CDR2 YSLEER. The CDR3 nucleotides are TGCGCCAGCAGCCATAAAAGCCCGGGACTAGCGAACACCGGGGAGCTGTTTTTT. The encoded protein is CASSHKSPGLANTGELFF.

J is TRBJ1-2 and V is TRBV30; 9 bases align to TRBD1. The CDR3 loop spans 13 amino acids. V lost 1 base and J lost 7; bases outside the gene matches: 4. Germline CDR1 GTSNPN, CDR2 SVGIG (reference sequence). The CDR3 coding sequence is TGTGCCTGGAGTGGACAGGGGGAGGGTGGCTACACCTTC. Its translation is CAWSGQGEGGYTF.

J is TRBJ2-5 and V is TRBV5-1, with a possible D match to TRBD1 (5 bases). Germline V gene data show CDR1 as SGHRS and CDR2 as YFSETQ. This CDR3 is 15 amino acids long. Trimming left V 0 bases short and J 2 bases short, with 11 bases between. CDR3 loop: CASSLASGPQETQYF. The CDR3 coding sequence is TGCGCCAGCAGCTTGGCCTCAGGGCCGCAAGAGACCCAGTACTTC.

On this clone: Additional DNA sequences in this sample encode the identical CDR3. The genes are TRBV7-6 and TRBJ2-1, with a tentative D call TRBD2 (6 bases). The CDR3 runs to 13 residues. Germline CDR1 and CDR2: SGHVS and FNYEAQ. V was trimmed by 1 base and J by 7 bases, leaving 8 bases between them. In nucleotides, the CDR3 is TGTGCCAGCAGCTTAGTTGGGGGGAATGAGCAGTTCTTC. This codes for CASSLVGGNEQFF. Filled out from reference TRBV7-6 and TRBJ2-1, the complete variable domain reads GAGVSQSPRYKVTKRGQDVALRCDPISGHVSLYWYRQALGQGPEFLTYFNYEAQQDKSGLPNDRFSAERPEGSISTLTIQRTEQRDSAMYRCASSLVGGNEQFFGPGTRLTVL.

The chain couples TRBV30 to TRBJ1-2, with D uncertain. Germline V gives CDR1 GTSNPN, CDR2 SVGIG (reference sequence). This CDR3 is 12 amino acids long. V was pared by 0 bases and J by 3 bases, with 5 bases between. CDR3 residues: CAWSVSYYGYTF. DNA for the CDR3: TGTGCCTGGAGTGTGAGTTACTATGGCTACACCTTC.

The chain combines TRBV6-1 with TRBJ1-1; 8 bases are a match to TRBD1. V shed 7 bases, J shed 1 base, and the junction held 8 bases outside the gene matches. The CDR3 extends over 15 amino acids. Germline assignment: CDR1 MNHNS and CDR2 SASEGT. DNA of the CDR3: TGTGCCAGCACTGATCCCGGGACAGGGAACACTGAAGCTTTCTTT. Translation gives CASTDPGTGNTEAFF.

This chain uses TRBV6-1 with TRBJ2-7, with TRBD1 identical over 7 bases. Per germline, CDR1 MNHNS and CDR2 SASEGT. This CDR3 is 14 amino acids long. Germline trimming cut 5 bases from V and 2 bases from J; bases unmatched to any gene: 6. Written as DNA, the CDR3 is TGTGCCAGCAGTCATCGACAGGGCCCCTACGAGCAGTACTTC. It specifies CASSHRQGPYEQYF.

The chain is built from TRBV15 and TRBJ1-3; no clear D. The CDR3 extends over 16 amino acids. Trimming took 0 bases from V and 5 from J, leaving 14 bases between them. Germline CDR1 is LNHNV and CDR2 is YYDKDF (reference sequence). CDR3: CATSRDFPDGRNTIYF. In DNA form, the CDR3 reads TGTGCCACCAGCAGAGATTTCCCGGACGGGAGAAACACCATATATTTT.

V and J are TRBV4-3 and TRBJ1-2, with 12 bases that match TRBD1. The V gene's germline CDR1 is LGHNA and CDR2 YSLEER. This CDR3 region has 17 residues. V lost 1 base and J lost 6; bases outside the gene matches: 9. The CDR3: CASSQVGDRGLVDGYTF. The DNA for the CDR3 is TGCGCCAGCAGCCAAGTCGGGGACAGGGGGCTTGTAGATGGCTACACCTTC.

CDR3 bases: TGTGCCATCAGTGACCCCCGAACCAGGACTAGCGGGGGGGCTTCAGATACGCAGTATTTT. Encoded protein: CAISDPRTRTSGGASDTQYF. The J gene is TRBJ2-3, the V gene TRBV10-3; TRBD2 agrees at 15 bases. The CDR3 totals 20 residues. Germline-derived CDR1 and CDR2 are ENHRY and SYGVKD. The trim removed 3 bases at V and 4 bases at J, leaving 14 bases unmatched.